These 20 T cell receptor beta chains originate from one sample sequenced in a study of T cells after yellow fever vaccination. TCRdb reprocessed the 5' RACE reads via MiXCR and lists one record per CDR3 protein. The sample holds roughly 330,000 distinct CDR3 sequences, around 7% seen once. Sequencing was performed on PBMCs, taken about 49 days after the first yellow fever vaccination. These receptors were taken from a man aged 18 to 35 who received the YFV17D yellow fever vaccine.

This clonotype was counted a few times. The CDR3 protein is CATSIRRGFGNEQFF. The CDR3 region has the DNA TGTGCCACCAGCATCCGGCGGGGGTTTGGTAATGAGCAGTTCTTC. V is TRBV15 and J is TRBJ2-1, with TRBD2 identical over 7 bases. J gave up 7 bases and V 4 bases, and 10 bases lay outside the gene matches. The germline V gene has CDR1 LNHNV and CDR2 YYDKDF (reference sequence). CDR3 size: 15 residues.

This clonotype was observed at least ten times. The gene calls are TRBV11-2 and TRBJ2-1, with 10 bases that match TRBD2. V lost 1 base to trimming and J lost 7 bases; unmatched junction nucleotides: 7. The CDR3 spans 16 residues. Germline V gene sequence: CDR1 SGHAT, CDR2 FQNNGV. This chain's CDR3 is CASSLGGLAGVNEQFF. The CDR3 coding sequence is TGTGCCAGCAGCTTAGGGGGGCTAGCGGGGGTAAATGAGCAGTTCTTC.

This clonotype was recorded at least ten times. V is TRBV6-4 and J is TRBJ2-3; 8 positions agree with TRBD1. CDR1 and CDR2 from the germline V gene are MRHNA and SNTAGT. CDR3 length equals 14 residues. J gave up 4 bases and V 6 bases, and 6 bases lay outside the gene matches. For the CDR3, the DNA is TGTGCCAGCAGCCCACAGGGGGGCCCAGATACGCAGTATTTT. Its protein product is CASSPQGGPDTQYF.

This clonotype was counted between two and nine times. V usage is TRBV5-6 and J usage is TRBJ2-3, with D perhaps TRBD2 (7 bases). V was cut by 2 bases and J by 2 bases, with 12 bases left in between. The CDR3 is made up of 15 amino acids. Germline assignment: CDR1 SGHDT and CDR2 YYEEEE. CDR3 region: CASSFQGRVTDTQYF. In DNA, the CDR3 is TGTGCCAGCAGCTTCCAGGGGAGGGTCACAGATACGCAGTATTTT.

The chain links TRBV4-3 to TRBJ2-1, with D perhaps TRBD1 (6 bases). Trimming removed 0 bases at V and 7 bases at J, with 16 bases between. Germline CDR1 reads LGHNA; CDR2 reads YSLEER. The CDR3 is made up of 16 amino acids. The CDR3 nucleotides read TGCGCCAGCAGCCAAGATCGGTGGGGGCCAGGTAATGAGCAGTTCTTC. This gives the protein CASSQDRWGPGNEQFF.

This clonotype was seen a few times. In nucleotides, the CDR3 is TGTGCCGCCGGACAGTTAGACACCGGGGAGCTGTTTTTT. This codes for CAAGQLDTGELFF. The genes are TRBV10-3 and TRBJ2-2; perhaps TRBD1 as D (6 bases). This CDR3 is 13 amino acids long. V shed 11 bases and J shed 3 bases, with 13 bases lying between them. CDR1 and CDR2 (germline): ENHRY, SYGVKD.

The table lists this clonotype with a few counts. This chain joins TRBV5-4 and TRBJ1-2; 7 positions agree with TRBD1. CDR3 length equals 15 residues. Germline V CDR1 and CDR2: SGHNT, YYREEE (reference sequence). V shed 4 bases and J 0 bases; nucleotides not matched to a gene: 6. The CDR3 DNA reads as TGTGCCAGCAGCCTCCGGGACAGAGCTAACTATGGCTACACCTTC. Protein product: CASSLRDRANYGYTF.

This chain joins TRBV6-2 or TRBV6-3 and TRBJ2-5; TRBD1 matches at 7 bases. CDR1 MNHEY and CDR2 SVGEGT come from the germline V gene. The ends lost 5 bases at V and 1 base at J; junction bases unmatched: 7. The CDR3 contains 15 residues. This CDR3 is CASSEGAWVQETQYF. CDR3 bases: TGTGCCAGCAGTGAGGGGGCCTGGGTCCAAGAGACCCAGTACTTC.

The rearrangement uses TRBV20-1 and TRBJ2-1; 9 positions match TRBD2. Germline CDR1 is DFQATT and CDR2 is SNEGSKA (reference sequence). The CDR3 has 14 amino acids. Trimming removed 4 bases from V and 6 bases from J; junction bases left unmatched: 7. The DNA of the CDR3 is TGCAGTGCTACCCTGGGCGGGGGGGCCAATGAGCAGTTCTTC. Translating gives CSATLGGGANEQFF.

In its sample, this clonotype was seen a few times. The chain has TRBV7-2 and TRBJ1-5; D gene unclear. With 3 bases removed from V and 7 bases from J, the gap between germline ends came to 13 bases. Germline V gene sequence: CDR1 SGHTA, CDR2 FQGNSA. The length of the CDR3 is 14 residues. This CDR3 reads CASSFLGYQQPQHF. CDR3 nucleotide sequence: TGTGCCAGCAGCTTTTTAGGGTATCAGCAGCCCCAGCATTTT.

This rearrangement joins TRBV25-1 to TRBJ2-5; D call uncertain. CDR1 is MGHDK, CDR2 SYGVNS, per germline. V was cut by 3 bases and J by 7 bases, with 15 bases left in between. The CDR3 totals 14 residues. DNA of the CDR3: TGTGCCAGCAGTGATCCGGTGCTCAGAGGGACCCAGTACTTC. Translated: CASSDPVLRGTQYF.

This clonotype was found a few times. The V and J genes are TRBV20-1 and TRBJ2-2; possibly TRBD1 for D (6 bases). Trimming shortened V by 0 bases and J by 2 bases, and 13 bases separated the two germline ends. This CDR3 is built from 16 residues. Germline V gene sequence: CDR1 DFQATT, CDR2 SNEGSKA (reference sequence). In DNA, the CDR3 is TGCAGTGCTAGAGATACGACAGGTGTCAACACCGGGGAGCTGTTTTTT. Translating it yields CSARDTTGVNTGELFF.

CDR3 coding DNA: TGTGCCAGCAGCCGATCACTAGCGGGGGGCTACAATGAGCAGTTCTTC. It codes for CASSRSLAGGYNEQFF. The rearrangement links TRBV11-2 to TRBJ2-1, with TRBD2 matching over 12 bases. This CDR3 region has 16 residues. Unmatched junction bases numbered 5, after V lost 5 bases and J lost 3 bases. CDR1 is SGHAT and CDR2 is FQNNGV in the germline V gene.

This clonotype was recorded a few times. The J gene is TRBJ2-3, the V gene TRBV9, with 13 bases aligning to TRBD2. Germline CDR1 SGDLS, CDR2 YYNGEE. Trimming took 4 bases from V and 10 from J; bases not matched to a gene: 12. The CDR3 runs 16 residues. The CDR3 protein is CASSPRWTSGGVAQYF. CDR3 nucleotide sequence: TGTGCCAGCAGCCCCCGGTGGACTAGCGGGGGAGTAGCGCAGTATTTT. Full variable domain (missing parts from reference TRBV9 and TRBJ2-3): DSGVTQTPKHLITATGQRVTLRCSPRSGDLSVYWYQQSLDQGLQFLIQYYNGEERAKGNILERFSAQQFPDLHSELNLSSLELGDSALYFCASSPRWTSGGVAQYFGPGTRLTVL.

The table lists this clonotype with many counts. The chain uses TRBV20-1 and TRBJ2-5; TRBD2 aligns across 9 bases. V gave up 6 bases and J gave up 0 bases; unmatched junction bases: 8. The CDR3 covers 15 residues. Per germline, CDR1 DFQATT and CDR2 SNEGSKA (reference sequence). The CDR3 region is CSAILAGLYQETQYF. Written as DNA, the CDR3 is TGCAGTGCGATTCTAGCGGGGTTGTACCAAGAGACCCAGTACTTC.

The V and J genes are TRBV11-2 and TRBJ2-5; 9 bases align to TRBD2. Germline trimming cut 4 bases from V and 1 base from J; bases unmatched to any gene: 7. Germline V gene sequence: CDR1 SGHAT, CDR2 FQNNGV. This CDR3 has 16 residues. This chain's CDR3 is CASSSTELAGQETQYF. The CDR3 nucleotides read TGTGCCAGCAGCTCCACGGAACTAGCGGGCCAAGAGACCCAGTACTTC.

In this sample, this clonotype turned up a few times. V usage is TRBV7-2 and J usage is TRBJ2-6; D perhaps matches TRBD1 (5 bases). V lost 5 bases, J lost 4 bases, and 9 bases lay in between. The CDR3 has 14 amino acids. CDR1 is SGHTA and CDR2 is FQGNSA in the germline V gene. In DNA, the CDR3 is TGTGCCAGCAGCCAGGGTCCCGGGGCCAACGTCCTGACTTTC. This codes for CASSQGPGANVLTF.

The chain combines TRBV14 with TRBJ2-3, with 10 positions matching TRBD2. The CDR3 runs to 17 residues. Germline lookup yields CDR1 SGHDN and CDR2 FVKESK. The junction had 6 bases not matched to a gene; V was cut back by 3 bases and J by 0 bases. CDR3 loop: CASSHHTSGTSTDTQYF. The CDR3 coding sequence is TGTGCCAGCAGCCACCATACTAGCGGGACTAGCACAGATACGCAGTATTTT.

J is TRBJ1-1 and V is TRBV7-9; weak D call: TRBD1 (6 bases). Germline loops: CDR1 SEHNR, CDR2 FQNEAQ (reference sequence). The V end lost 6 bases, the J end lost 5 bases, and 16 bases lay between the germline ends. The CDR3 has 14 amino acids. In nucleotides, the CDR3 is TGTGCCAGCAGGCCCCCGGGGGCTGGGACTGAAGCTTTCTTT. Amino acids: CASRPPGAGTEAFF.

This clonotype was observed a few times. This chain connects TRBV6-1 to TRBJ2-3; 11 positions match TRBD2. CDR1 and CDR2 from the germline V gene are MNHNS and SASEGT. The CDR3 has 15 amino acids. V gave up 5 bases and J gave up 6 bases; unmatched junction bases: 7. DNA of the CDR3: TGTGCCAGCAGTCCTAGCGGGGGGAGGAGGGATACGCAGTATTTT. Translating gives CASSPSGGRRDTQYF.